Each of the 22 T cell receptor beta chains below was sequenced from the same sample in a study of CD8 T cells in ankylosing spondylitis. One entry per CDR3 protein results from TCRdb running MiXCR on the 5' RACE reads. The repertoire holds 250,000 or so distinct CDR3 sequences, with 20% to 30% as singletons. Material for sequencing was blood, either unsorted or a sorted T cell fraction (not recorded which). The receptors were sampled from a male donor with ankylosing spondylitis or in good health (not recorded which).

The chain employs TRBV5-4 and TRBJ2-3; 13 positions agree with TRBD2. Germline CDR1 reads SGHNT; CDR2 reads YYREEE (reference sequence). This CDR3 region has 18 residues. J gave up 2 bases and V 2 bases, and 8 bases lay outside the gene matches. The CDR3 DNA follows: TGTGCCAGCAGCTTACTGACTAGCGGGGGGCCCTTCACAGATACGCAGTATTTT. Translation gives CASSLLTSGGPFTDTQYF.

Many counts were recorded for this clonotype. The chain employs TRBV12-3 or TRBV12-4 and TRBJ2-1, with TRBD2 identical over 14 bases. With V trimmed by 6 bases and J by 4 bases, 2 bases remained unmatched. The CDR3 totals 15 residues. DNA of the CDR3: TGTGCCAGCAGCCGACTAGCGGGGGGGTACAATGAGCAGTTCTTC. Its translation: CASSRLAGGYNEQFF.

The chain couples TRBV12-3 or TRBV12-4 to TRBJ2-1; 13 nucleotides line up with TRBD2. V lost 6 bases, J lost 7 bases, and 9 bases stayed unmatched. This CDR3 region has 16 residues. The CDR3 DNA reads as TGTGCCAGCAGACGCCTCGGGACTAGCGGGGTAAATGAGCAGTTCTTC. It encodes CASRRLGTSGVNEQFF.

V gene TRBV7-2 combines with J gene TRBJ2-1; a weak D match, TRBD2 (7 bases). Trimming took off 5 bases at V and 6 bases at J, with 17 bases between the two ends. This CDR3 contains 15 residues. The germline CDR1 and CDR2 sequences are SGHTA and FQGNSA. CDR3: CASSPLPGGPNEQFF. The CDR3 coding sequence is TGTGCCAGCAGCCCCCTCCCGGGGGGCCCCAATGAGCAGTTCTTC.

This chain joins TRBV20-1 and TRBJ2-7; D unclear. Germline assignment: CDR1 DFQATT and CDR2 SNEGSKA (reference sequence). The V and J ends lost 2 bases and 3 bases respectively, with 11 bases between them. The CDR3 is 13 residues long. The CDR3 DNA reads as TGCAGTGCTAGAATCCCCAGCTACTACGAGCAGTACTTC. Translated: CSARIPSYYEQYF.

This clonotype occurred a few times. The chain couples TRBV12-3 or TRBV12-4 to TRBJ1-5; a weak D match, TRBD1 (5 bases). The CDR3 covers 12 residues. Trimming took 8 bases from V and 2 from J, leaving 7 bases between them. The CDR3 DNA follows: TGTGCCAGCGGGGACGGCAATCAGCCCCAGCATTTT. Translated: CASGDGNQPQHF.

This clonotype was seen repeatedly, ten times or more. The chain combines TRBV20-1 with TRBJ1-1, with D hard to call. Germline V gene lookup returns CDR1 DFQATT and CDR2 SNEGSKA (reference sequence). There are 14 residues in the CDR3. V was clipped by 1 base and J by 1 base, with 10 bases between them. The chain's CDR3 is CSARAARKNTEAFF. CDR3 coding DNA: TGCAGTGCTAGAGCGGCCAGGAAGAACACTGAAGCTTTCTTT.

This clonotype was counted at least ten times. The chain has TRBV12-3 or TRBV12-4 and TRBJ1-5; D unclear. The germline V and J ends were trimmed by 5 bases and 4 bases, with 15 bases remaining between them. The CDR3 has 15 amino acids. CDR3 DNA: TGTGCCAGCAGTCCCGGGTCTCTCCCAAATCAGCCCCAGCATTTT. Translation: CASSPGSLPNQPQHF.

The chain combines TRBV6-1 with TRBJ1-5, with D maybe TRBD1 (6 bases). Trimming removed 3 bases at V and 3 bases at J, with 15 bases between. The CDR3 runs 16 residues. Per germline, CDR1 MNHNS and CDR2 SASEGT. The CDR3 sequence: CASSEGHPGYNQPQHF. The DNA for the CDR3 is TGTGCCAGCAGTGAGGGACATCCGGGTTACAATCAGCCCCAGCATTTT.

This clonotype was counted at least ten times. The chain carries TRBV6-1 and TRBJ1-5; D gene uncertain. The germline V gene has CDR1 MNHNS and CDR2 SASEGT. Trimming cost V 8 bases and J 2 bases, with 13 bases left between them. The CDR3 is made up of 14 amino acids. The CDR3 region is CASLRASGNQPQHF. CDR3 nucleotides: TGTGCCAGCCTTCGAGCGAGTGGCAATCAGCCCCAGCATTTT.

The chain has TRBV20-1 and TRBJ1-1; D is unresolved. This CDR3 is built from 13 residues. Germline CDR1 is DFQATT and CDR2 is SNEGSKA (reference sequence). The V end was cut by 6 bases, the J end by 4 bases, with 15 bases between. The CDR3 coding sequence is TGCAGTGCATCTCCAGGTTGGGGCACTGAAGCTTTCTTT. As protein: CSASPGWGTEAFF.

A few counts support this clonotype. The V call is TRBV12-3 or TRBV12-4, the J call TRBJ1-1; D is unresolved. There are 14 residues in the CDR3. Trimming removed 2 bases at V and 1 base at J, with 8 bases between. Here the CDR3 DNA reads TGTGCCAGCAGTTTACTAGGCGGGAACACTGAAGCTTTCTTT. This gives the protein CASSLLGGNTEAFF.

The genes are TRBV7-9 and TRBJ2-1; D is possibly TRBD1 (6 bases). Per the germline V gene, CDR1 is SEHNR and CDR2 is FQNEAQ (reference sequence). CDR3 length equals 14 residues. Deletions cut 4 bases from V and 5 bases from J, with 12 bases between. As DNA, the CDR3 is TGTGCCAGCAGCTCTCAGGACAGCGACAATGAGCAGTTCTTC. Translation gives CASSSQDSDNEQFF.

CDR3 in amino acids: CASSLVGGHYEQYF. The DNA for the CDR3 is TGTGCCAGCAGTTTGGTGGGGGGACATTACGAGCAGTACTTC. This chain uses TRBV12-3 or TRBV12-4 with TRBJ2-7; perhaps D is TRBD1 or TRBD2 (6 bases each). V lost 3 bases and J 4 bases, leaving 13 bases between the germline ends. This CDR3 region has 14 residues.

This clonotype was observed once. The V gene is TRBV6-2 or TRBV6-3, the J gene TRBJ2-7; TRBD1 matches 11 bases. Trimming took 6 bases from V and 4 from J; bases not matched to a gene: 8. Germline V lookup: CDR1 MNHEY, CDR2 SVGEGT. The length of the CDR3 is 15 residues. CDR3 region: CASRPTGQGVYEQYF. The CDR3 nucleotides read TGTGCCAGCAGACCTACGGGACAGGGGGTTTACGAGCAGTACTTC.

This clonotype was observed many times. The chain joins TRBV12-3 or TRBV12-4 to TRBJ1-6; D may be TRBD1 (5 bases). CDR3 length: 12 residues. Between the trimmed V and J ends, which lost 6 bases and 12 bases, there was a span of 12 bases. For the CDR3, the DNA is TGTGCCAGCAGACCCTGGGGGGGACCCCTCCACTTT. Translation: CASRPWGGPLHF.

This chain uses TRBV12-3 or TRBV12-4 with TRBJ1-5, with D tentatively TRBD1 (5 bases). The CDR3 length is 15 residues. The V gene lost 6 bases and the J gene lost 6 bases, with 18 bases spanning the gap. CDR3 amino acids: CASSPPGGGAQPQHF. CDR3 DNA: TGTGCCAGCAGCCCCCCGGGGGGAGGGGCTCAGCCCCAGCATTTT.

This clonotype was observed a handful of times. This sequence joins TRBV5-1 and TRBJ2-3, with D hard to call. The ends were cut back, 0 bases at V and 7 bases at J, with 15 bases in the middle. CDR1 and CDR2 from the germline V gene are SGHRS and YFSETQ. The CDR3 is 15 residues long. CDR3 sequence reads: CASSLDAIFTHTQYF. In nucleotides, the CDR3 is TGCGCCAGCAGCTTGGATGCCATTTTCACGCATACGCAGTATTTT.

The chain has TRBV6-5 and TRBJ2-2; 7 bases are a match to TRBD1. With 2 bases clipped from V and 2 bases from J, the junction kept 8 bases outside the gene matches. Germline loops: CDR1 MNHEY, CDR2 SVGAGI. There are 17 residues in the CDR3. CDR3 loop: CASSYGTQGLNTGELFF. DNA for the CDR3: TGTGCCAGCAGTTACGGGACACAGGGGCTTAACACCGGGGAGCTGTTTTTT.

This clonotype was found many times. CDR3 nucleotides: TGCAGTGGGCAAGGGGGGACAGCTAATTCACCCCTCCACTTT. Protein product: CSGQGGTANSPLHF. The chain is built from TRBV20-1 and TRBJ1-6, with 7 nucleotides matching TRBD1. Germline V gene lookup returns CDR1 DFQATT and CDR2 SNEGSKA (reference sequence). The CDR3 has 14 amino acids. The junction had 9 bases not matched to a gene; V was cut back by 7 bases and J by 6 bases.

The V gene is TRBV12-3 or TRBV12-4, the J gene TRBJ2-7, with D tentatively TRBD1 (6 bases). The V gene lost 6 bases and the J gene lost 3 bases, with 15 bases spanning the gap. The CDR3 totals 14 residues. CDR3 bases: TGTGCCAGCAGGTACGACAGGCTTAGCTACGAGCAGTACTTC. This codes for CASRYDRLSYEQYF.

In this sample, this clonotype turned up many times. The chain joins TRBV6-5 to TRBJ2-1, with D unclear. The CDR3 covers 13 residues. The germline gives CDR1 MNHEY, CDR2 SVGAGI. V dropped 1 base and J dropped 8 bases, with 9 bases sitting between them. CDR3 protein: CASSYYEYDEQFF. DNA of the CDR3: TGTGCCAGCAGTTACTACGAATACGATGAGCAGTTCTTC.